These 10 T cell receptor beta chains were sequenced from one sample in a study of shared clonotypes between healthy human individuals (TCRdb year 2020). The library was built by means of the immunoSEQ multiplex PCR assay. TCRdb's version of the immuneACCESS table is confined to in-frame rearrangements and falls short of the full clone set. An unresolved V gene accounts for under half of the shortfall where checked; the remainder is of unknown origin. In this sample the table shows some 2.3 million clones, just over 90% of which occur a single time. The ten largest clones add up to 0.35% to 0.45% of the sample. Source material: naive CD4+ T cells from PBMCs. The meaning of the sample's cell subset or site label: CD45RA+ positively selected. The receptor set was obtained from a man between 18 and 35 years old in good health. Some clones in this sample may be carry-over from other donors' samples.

This chain's CDR3 is CASSSRQGYQPQHF. CDR3 in DNA: TGTGCCAGCAGTTCTCGACAGGGATATCAGCCCCAGCATTTT. The chain recombines TRBV27 with TRBJ1-5, with 7 nucleotides matching TRBD1. The CDR3 covers 14 residues. Germline V gives CDR1 MNHEY, CDR2 SMNVEV (reference sequence). Germline trimming cut 4 bases from V and 5 bases from J; bases unmatched to any gene: 5.

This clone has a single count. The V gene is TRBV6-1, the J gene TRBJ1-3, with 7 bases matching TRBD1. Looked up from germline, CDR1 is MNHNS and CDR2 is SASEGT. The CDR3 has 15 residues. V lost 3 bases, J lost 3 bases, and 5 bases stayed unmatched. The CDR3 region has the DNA TGTGCCAGCAGTGAGGGGACAGCTGGTGGAAACACCATATATTTT. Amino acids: CASSEGTAGGNTIYF.

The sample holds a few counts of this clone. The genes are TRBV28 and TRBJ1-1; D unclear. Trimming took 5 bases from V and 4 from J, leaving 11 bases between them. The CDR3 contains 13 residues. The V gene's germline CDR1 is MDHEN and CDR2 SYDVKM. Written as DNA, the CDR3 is TGTGCCAGCAGTGGTACGTACCTCACTGAAGCTTTCTTT. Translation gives CASSGTYLTEAFF.

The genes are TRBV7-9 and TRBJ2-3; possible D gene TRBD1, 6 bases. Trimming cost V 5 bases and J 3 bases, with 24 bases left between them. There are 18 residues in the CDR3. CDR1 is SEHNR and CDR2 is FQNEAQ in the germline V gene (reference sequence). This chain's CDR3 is CASSPDGSQGYWTDTQYF. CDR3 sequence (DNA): TGTGCCAGCAGCCCGGACGGAAGCCAGGGGTATTGGACAGATACGCAGTATTTT.

CDR3 protein: CASSLMGQGTYEQYF. CDR3 DNA sequence: TGTGCCAGCAGCTTAATGGGACAGGGTACCTACGAGCAGTACTTC. This chain uses TRBV11-3 with TRBJ2-7, with 9 bases aligning to TRBD1. Per the germline V gene, CDR1 is SGHNT and CDR2 is YENEEA. The CDR3 is made up of 15 amino acids. V lost 2 bases, J lost 2 bases, and 4 bases stayed unmatched.

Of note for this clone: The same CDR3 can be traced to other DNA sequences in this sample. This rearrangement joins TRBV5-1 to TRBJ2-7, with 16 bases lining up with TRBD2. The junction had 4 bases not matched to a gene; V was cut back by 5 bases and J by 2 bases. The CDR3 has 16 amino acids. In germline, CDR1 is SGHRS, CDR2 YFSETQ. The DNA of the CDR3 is TGCGCCAGCAGTGTGGGACTAGCGGGAGGGCCCTACGAGCAGTACTTC. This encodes CASSVGLAGGPYEQYF.

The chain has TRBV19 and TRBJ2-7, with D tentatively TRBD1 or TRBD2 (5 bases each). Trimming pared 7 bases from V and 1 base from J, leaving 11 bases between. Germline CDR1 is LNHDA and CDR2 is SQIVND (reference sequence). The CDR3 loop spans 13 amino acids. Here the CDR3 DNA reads TGTGCCAGTAAGAGGGGAGAATCCTACGAGCAGTACTTC. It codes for CASKRGESYEQYF.

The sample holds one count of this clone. CDR3: CTVADYGYTF. Here the CDR3 DNA reads TGCACCGTGGCGGATTATGGCTACACCTTC. The gene calls are TRBV20-1 and TRBJ1-2, with D uncertain. Germline loops: CDR1 DFQATT, CDR2 SNEGSKA (reference sequence). CDR3 length: 10 amino acids.

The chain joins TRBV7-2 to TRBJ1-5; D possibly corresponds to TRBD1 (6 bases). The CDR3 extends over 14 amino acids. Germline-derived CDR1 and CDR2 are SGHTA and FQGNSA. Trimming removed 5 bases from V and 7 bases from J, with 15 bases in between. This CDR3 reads CASSPDWGGQPQHF. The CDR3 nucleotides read TGTGCCAGCAGCCCTGATTGGGGGGGCCAGCCCCAGCATTTT.

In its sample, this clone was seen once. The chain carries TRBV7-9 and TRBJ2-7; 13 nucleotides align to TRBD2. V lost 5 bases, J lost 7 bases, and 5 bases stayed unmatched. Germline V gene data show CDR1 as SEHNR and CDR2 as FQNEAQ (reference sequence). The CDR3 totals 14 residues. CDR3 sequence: CASSPLGLAGEQYF. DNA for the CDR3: TGTGCCAGCAGCCCATTGGGACTAGCGGGGGAGCAGTACTTC.